One and the same sample provided the 5 T cell receptor beta chains below, sequenced in a study of T cells expressing NK-cell markers. TCRdb reanalyzed the 5' RACE reads and collapses them to one entry per CDR3 protein, without DNA. The sample data list some 440,000 distinct CDR3 sequences. Material: blood T cells: a sorted CD56 or NKG2C T cell subset, CD4+ or CD8+ T cells, or bulk PBMC T cells (not recorded which). These receptors were taken from a woman aged 50 to 65 in good health.

This CDR3 is CASSLGVLAYEQYF. The rearrangement joins TRBV5-1 to TRBJ2-7. This CDR3 contains 14 residues. The germline gives CDR1 SGHRS, CDR2 YFSETQ.

The CDR3 loop reads CASSFQAGVTDTQYF. The gene calls are TRBV12-3 or TRBV12-4 and TRBJ2-3; TCRdb's D gene call, TRBD2, goes unchecked for lack of DNA. CDR3 length: 15 residues.

The chain couples TRBV7-9 to TRBJ1-6. Per the germline V gene, CDR1 is SEHNR and CDR2 is FQNEAQ (reference sequence). This CDR3 region has 12 residues. CDR3 protein: CASSLGVSPLHF.

CDR3 amino acids: CATSDLSSGGSYNEQFF. The chain has TRBV24-1 and TRBJ2-1; TCRdb's D gene call, TRBD2, goes unchecked for lack of DNA. The CDR3 spans 17 residues. Germline V lookup: CDR1 KGHDR, CDR2 SFDVKD.

The chain combines TRBV2 with TRBJ2-1; TCRdb outputs TRBD2, but without DNA this stays unchecked. The CDR3 has 16 residues. The germline V gene encodes CDR1 SNHLY and CDR2 FYNNEI. CDR3 loop: CASSERLVRSYNEQFF.